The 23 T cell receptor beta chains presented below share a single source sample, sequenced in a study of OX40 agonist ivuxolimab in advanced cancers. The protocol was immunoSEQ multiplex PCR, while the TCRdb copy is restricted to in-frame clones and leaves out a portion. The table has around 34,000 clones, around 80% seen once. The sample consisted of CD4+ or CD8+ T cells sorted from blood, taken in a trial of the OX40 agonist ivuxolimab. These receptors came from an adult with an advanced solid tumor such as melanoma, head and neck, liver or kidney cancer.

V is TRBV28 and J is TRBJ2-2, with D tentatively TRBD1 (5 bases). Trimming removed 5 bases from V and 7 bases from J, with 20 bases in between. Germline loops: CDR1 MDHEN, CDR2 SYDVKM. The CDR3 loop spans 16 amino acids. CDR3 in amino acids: CASSTPGAKASGELFF. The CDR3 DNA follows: TGTGCCAGCAGTACTCCTGGGGCCAAGGCTAGCGGGGAGCTGTTTTTT.

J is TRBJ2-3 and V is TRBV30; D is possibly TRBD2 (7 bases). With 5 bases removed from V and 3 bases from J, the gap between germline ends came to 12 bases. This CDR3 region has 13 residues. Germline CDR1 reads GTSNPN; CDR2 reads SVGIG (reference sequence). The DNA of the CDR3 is TGTGCCTGGGAGGGGGGGGCGACAGATACGCAGTATTTT. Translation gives CAWEGGATDTQYF. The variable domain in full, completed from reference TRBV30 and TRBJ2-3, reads SQTIHQWPATLVQPVGSPLSLECTVEGTSNPNLYWYRQAAGRGLQLLFYSVGIGQISSEVPQNLSASRPQDRQFILSSKKLLLSDSGFYLCAWEGGATDTQYFGPGTRLTVL.

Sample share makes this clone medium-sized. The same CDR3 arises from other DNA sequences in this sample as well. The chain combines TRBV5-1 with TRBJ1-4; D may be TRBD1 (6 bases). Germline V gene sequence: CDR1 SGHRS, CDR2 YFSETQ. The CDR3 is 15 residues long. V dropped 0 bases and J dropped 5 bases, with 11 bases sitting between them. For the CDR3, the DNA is TGCGCCAGCAGCTTGGCCGGACAGAGCAATGAAAAACTGTTTTTT. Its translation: CASSLAGQSNEKLFF.

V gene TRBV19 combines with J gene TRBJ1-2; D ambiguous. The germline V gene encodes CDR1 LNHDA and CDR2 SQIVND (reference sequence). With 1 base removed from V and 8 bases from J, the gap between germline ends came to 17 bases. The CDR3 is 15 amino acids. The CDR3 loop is CASSIVLLQDGGYTF. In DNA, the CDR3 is TGTGCCAGTAGTATAGTCCTCCTCCAGGACGGGGGCTACACCTTC.

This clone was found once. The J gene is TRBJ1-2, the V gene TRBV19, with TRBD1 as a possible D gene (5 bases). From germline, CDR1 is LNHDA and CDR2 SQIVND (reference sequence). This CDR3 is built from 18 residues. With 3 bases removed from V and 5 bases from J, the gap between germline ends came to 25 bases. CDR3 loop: CASSMAVAVRQRRYGYTF. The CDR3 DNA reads TGTGCCAGTAGTATGGCAGTGGCGGTCCGACAGAGAAGGTATGGCTACACCTTC.

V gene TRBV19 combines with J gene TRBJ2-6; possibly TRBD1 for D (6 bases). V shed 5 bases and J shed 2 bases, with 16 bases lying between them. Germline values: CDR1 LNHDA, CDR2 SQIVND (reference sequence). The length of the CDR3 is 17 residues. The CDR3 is CASSLHRVPAGANVLTF. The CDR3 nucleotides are TGTGCCAGTAGTCTTCACAGGGTTCCCGCTGGGGCCAACGTCCTGACTTTC. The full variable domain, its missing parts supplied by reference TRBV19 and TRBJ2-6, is DGGITQSPKYLFRKEGQNVTLSCEQNLNHDAMYWYRQDPGQGLRLIYYSQIVNDFQKGDIAEGYSVSREKKESFPLTVTSAQKNPTAFYLCASSLHRVPAGANVLTFGAGSRLTVL.

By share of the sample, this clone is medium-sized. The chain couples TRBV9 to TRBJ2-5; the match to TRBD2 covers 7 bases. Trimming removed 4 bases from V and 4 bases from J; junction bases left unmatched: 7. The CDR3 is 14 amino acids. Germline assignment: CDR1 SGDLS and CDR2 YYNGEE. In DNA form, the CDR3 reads TGTGCCAGCAGCCCGGGAGGATTCGGAGAGACCCAGTACTTC. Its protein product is CASSPGGFGETQYF.

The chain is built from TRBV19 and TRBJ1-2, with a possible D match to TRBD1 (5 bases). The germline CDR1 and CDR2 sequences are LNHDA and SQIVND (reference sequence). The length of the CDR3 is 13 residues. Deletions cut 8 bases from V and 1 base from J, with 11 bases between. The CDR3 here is CASDNRNNYGYTF. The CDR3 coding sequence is TGTGCCAGTGACAACAGGAATAACTATGGCTACACCTTC.

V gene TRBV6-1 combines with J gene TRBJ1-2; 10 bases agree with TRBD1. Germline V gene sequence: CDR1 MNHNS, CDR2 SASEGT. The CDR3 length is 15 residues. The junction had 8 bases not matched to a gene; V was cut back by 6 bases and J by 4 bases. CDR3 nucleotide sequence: TGTGCCAGCAGGGGGACAGGGGAAGTGGGCTATGGCTACACCTTC. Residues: CASRGTGEVGYGYTF.

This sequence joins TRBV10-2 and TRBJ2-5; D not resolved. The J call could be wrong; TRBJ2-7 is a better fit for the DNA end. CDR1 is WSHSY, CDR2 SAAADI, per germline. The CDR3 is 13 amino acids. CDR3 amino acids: CASKAISSYEQYF. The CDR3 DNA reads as TGCGCCAGCAAGGCGATTAGCTCCTACGAGCAGTACTTC.

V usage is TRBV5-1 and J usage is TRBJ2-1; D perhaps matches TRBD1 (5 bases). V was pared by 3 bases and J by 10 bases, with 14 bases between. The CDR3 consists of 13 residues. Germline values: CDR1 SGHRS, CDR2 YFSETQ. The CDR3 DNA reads TGCGCCAGCAGCTCCTTAGGGGTCCCAGAGCAGTTCTTC. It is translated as CASSSLGVPEQFF.

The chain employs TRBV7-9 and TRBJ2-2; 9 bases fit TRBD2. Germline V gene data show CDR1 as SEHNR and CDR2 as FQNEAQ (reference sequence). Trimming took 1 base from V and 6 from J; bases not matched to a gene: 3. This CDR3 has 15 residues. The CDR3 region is CASSLGLAVPGELFF. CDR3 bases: TGTGCCAGCAGCTTAGGACTAGCGGTCCCCGGGGAGCTGTTTTTT.

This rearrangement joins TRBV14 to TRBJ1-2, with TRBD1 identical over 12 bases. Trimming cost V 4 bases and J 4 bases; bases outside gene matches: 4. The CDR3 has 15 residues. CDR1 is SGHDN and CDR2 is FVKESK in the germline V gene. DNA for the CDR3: TGTGCCAGCAGCCCCCCGGGACAGGGGGCCTATGGCTACACCTTC. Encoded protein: CASSPPGQGAYGYTF.

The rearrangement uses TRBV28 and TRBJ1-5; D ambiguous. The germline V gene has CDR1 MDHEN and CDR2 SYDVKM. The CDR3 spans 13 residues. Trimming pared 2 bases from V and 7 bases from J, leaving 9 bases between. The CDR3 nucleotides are TGTGCCAGCAGTTTAAATGGACGACAGCCCCAGCATTTT. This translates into CASSLNGRQPQHF. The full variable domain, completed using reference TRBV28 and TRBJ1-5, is DVKVTQSSRYLVKRTGEKVFLECVQDMDHENMFWYRQDPGLGLRLIYFSYDVKMKEKGDIPEGYSVSREKKERFSLILESASTNQTSMYLCASSLNGRQPQHFGDGTRLSIL.

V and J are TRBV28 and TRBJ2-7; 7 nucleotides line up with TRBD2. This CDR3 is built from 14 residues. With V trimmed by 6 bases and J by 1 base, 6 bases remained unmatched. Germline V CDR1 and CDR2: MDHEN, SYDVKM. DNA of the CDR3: TGTGCCAGCAGAGCGGGGCACTCATCCTACGAGCAGTACTTC. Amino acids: CASRAGHSSYEQYF.

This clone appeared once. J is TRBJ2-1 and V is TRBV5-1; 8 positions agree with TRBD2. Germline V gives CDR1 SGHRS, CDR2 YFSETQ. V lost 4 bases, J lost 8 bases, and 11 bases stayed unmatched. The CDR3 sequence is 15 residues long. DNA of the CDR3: TGCGCCAGCAGCCCGAACGGGAGGGCCTCCGATGAGCAGTTCTTC. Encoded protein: CASSPNGRASDEQFF. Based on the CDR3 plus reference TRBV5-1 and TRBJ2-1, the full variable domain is KAGVTQTPRYLIKTRGQQVTLSCSPISGHRSVSWYQQTPGQGLQFLFEYFSETQRNKGNFPGRFSGRQFSNSRSEMNVSTLELGDSALYLCASSPNGRASDEQFFGPGTRLTVL.

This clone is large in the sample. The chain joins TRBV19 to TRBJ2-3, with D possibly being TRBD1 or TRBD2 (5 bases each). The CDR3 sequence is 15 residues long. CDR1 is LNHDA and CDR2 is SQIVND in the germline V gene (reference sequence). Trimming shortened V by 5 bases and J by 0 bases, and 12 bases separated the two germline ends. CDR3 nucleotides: TGTGCCAGTAGTCGGGGCGCCGAAAGCACAGATACGCAGTATTTT. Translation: CASSRGAESTDTQYF. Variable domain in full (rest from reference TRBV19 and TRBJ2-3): DGGITQSPKYLFRKEGQNVTLSCEQNLNHDAMYWYRQDPGQGLRLIYYSQIVNDFQKGDIAEGYSVSREKKESFPLTVTSAQKNPTAFYLCASSRGAESTDTQYFGPGTRLTVL.

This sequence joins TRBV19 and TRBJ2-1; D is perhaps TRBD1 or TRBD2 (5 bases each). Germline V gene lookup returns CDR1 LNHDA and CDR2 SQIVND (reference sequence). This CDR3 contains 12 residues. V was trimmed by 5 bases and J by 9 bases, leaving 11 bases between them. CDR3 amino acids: CASSWFGGEQFF. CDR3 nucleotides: TGTGCCAGTAGTTGGTTTGGGGGTGAGCAGTTCTTC.

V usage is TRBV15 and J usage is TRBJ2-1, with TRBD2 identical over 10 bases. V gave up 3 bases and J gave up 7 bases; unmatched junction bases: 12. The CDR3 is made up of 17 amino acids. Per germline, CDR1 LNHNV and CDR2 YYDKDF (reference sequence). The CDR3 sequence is CATSSPNLAGDVNEQFF. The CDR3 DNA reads TGTGCCACCAGCAGTCCCAATCTAGCGGGAGACGTGAATGAGCAGTTCTTC.

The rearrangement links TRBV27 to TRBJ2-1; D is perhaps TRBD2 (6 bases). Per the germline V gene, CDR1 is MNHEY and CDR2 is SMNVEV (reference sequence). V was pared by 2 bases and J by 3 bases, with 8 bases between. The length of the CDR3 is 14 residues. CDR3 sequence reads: CASSLGGNYNEQFF. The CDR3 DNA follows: TGTGCCAGCAGTTTAGGGGGGAACTACAATGAGCAGTTCTTC.

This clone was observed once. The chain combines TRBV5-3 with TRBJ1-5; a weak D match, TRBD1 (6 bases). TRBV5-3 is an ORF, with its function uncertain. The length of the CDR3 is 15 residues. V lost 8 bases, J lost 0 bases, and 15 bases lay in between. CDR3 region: CASSIQGYSNQPQHF. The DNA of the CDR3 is TGTGCCAGCAGTATACAGGGTTATAGCAATCAGCCCCAGCATTTT.

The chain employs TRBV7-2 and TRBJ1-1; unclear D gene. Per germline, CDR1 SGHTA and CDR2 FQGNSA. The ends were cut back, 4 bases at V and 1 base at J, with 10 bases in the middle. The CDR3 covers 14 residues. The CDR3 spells CASSSPTWNTEAFF. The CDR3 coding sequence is TGTGCCAGCAGCTCCCCGACATGGAACACTGAAGCTTTCTTT.

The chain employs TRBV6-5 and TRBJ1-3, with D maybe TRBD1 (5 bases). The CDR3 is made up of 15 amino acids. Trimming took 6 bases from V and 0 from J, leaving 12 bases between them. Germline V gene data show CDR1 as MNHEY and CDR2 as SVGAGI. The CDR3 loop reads CASRRDGASGNTIYF. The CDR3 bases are TGTGCCAGCAGGAGGGACGGGGCCTCTGGAAACACCATATATTTT.